The rows below give T cell receptor beta chains drawn from one sample of a study of T cells in Graves' hyperthyroidism and ophthalmopathy. TCRdb ran MiXCR on the multiplex PCR reads and lists one entry per CDR3 protein. This sample has roughly 840,000 distinct CDR3 sequences; roughly 40% occur once, and the top ten carry around 10%. Sample: blood. The receptors come from a man aged 18 to 30 with Graves' hyperthyroidism. Each CDR3 is given with its conserved first and last residue. A D gene is named only where the DNA matches it firmly. Clone size is shown for a subset of rows, as once, few, many or a class of expanded clone.

j_call,d_call,clone_size,v_call,cdr3_nt,cdr3_aa
TRBJ2-7,TRBD2,-,TRBV2,TGTGCCAGCAGCTTCCCCGGGGAGGGGACCACCTACGAGCAGTACTTC,CASSFPGEGTTYEQYF
TRBJ2-5,TRBD2,-,TRBV12-3/TRBV12-4,TGTGCCAGCTCCGGGACGGCGGGGGGGCAAGAGACCCAGTACTTC,CASSGTAGGQETQYF
TRBJ1-2,-,-,TRBV3-1,TGTGCCAGCAGCCAAGAGGGGGGAATGACGGGCTACACCTTC,CASSQEGGMTGYTF
TRBJ1-2,-,-,TRBV25-1,TGTGCCAGCAGTGATCCCGGCCCGCAGGGGCTCTATGGCTACACCTTC,CASSDPGPQGLYGYTF
TRBJ2-7,-,many,TRBV5-5,TGTGCCAGCAGCTTGTTAGCCCAGGGGAGCTACGAGCAGTACTTC,CASSLLAQGSYEQYF
TRBJ1-2,-,-,TRBV7-9,TGTGCCAGTTCTCCGGGGCTGCAGACCTTC,CASSPGLQTF
TRBJ1-2,-,many,TRBV20-1,TGCAGTGCGACACAGGGTCTCTCCGAGGGCTACACCTTC,CSATQGLSEGYTF
TRBJ2-2,TRBD2,-,TRBV7-9,TGCGCCAGCAGAGGACTAGCGGGGGGCGCGAACACCGGGGAGCTGTTTTTT,CASRGLAGGANTGELFF
TRBJ1-1,-,-,TRBV7-8,TGTGCCAGCAGCTTAAACCCGCGGTCCTTTGAAGCTTTCTTT,CASSLNPRSFEAFF
TRBJ1-1,-,many,TRBV7-3,TGTGCCAGCAGCTTATCGGCAGTGAACACTGAAGCTTTCTTT,CASSLSAVNTEAFF
TRBJ2-2,TRBD2,-,TRBV10-3,TGTGCCATGGGGGGGAACGACTGGGAGCTGTTTTTT,CAMGGNDWELFF
TRBJ1-2,-,-,TRBV19,TGTGCCAGTAGTCGGGACGGAGTCTATGGCTACACCTTC,CASSRDGVYGYTF
TRBJ2-5,-,many,TRBV9,TGTGCCAGCAGGTTAGGGGCAGGGAAGACCCAGTACTTC,CASRLGAGKTQYF
TRBJ1-6,TRBD1,few,TRBV5-5,TGTGCCAGCAGCTCACAGGGGCAAGGGAATTCACCCCTCCACTTT,CASSSQGQGNSPLHF
TRBJ1-3,TRBD1,-,TRBV11-2,TGTGCCAGCAGTATCGGGACAGTCTCTGGAAACACCATATATTTT,CASSIGTVSGNTIYF
TRBJ2-5,-,many,TRBV7-2,TGTGCCAGCAGCTTAGGTGTGGGCAGGGAGACCCAGTACTTC,CASSLGVGRETQYF
TRBJ1-6,TRBD1,few,TRBV4-1,TGCGCCAGCAGCGGGCCCGGGACAGCGGATAATTCACCCCTCCACTTT,CASSGPGTADNSPLHF
TRBJ2-2,TRBD1,few,TRBV7-9,TGTGCCAGCAGCTTAGCGGGGACAGCATTGCGGGAGCTGTTTTTT,CASSLAGTALRELFF
TRBJ1-3,-,many,TRBV7-2,TGTGCCAGCAGCTTAGTATCGGGCACCATATATTTT,CASSLVSGTIYF
TRBJ2-5,TRBD2,many,TRBV2,TGTGCCAGCAGTGTACGGTGGGACTATCAAGAGACCCAGTACTTC,CASSVRWDYQETQYF
TRBJ1-1,TRBD1,few,TRBV5-1,TGCGCCAGCAGCCAAACCCGACAGGGTCGGAACACTGAAGCTTTCTTT,CASSQTRQGRNTEAFF
TRBJ1-1,-,-,TRBV29-1,TGCAGCGACGGATCAATGAACACTGAAGCTTTCTTT,CSDGSMNTEAFF
TRBJ1-1,-,few,TRBV7-9,TGTGCCAGCAGCTTCGGGGGAGGCGAGACTGAAGCTTTCTTT,CASSFGGGETEAFF
TRBJ2-5,-,-,TRBV5-1,TGTGCCAGCAGCTTAATGTTTACTAGCCAAGAGGCCCAGTACTTC,CASSLMFTSQEAQYF
TRBJ1-2,TRBD1,-,TRBV11-1,TGTGCCAGCAGCTCCTCACGTTCCACGACAGGGATGAGTAGCTACACCTTC,CASSSSRSTTGMSSYTF
TRBJ1-2,-,many,TRBV19,TGTGCCAGCCAGTCGTTTTTTGGGGTTTTCGGCTACACCTTC,CASQSFFGVFGYTF
TRBJ2-6,TRBD1,-,TRBV19,TGTGCCACCGGGACAGGGAAGGGCTTATACTCTGGGGCCAACGTCCTGACTTTC,CATGTGKGLYSGANVLTF
TRBJ2-2,TRBD2,-,TRBV19,TGTGCCAGTATGGTAGCGGGAAGGACCGGGGAGCTGTTTTTT,CASMVAGRTGELFF
TRBJ1-2,TRBD1,many,TRBV7-2,TGTGCCAGCAGCTTAGACAGGGGGCGGGATGGCTACACCTTC,CASSLDRGRDGYTF
TRBJ2-5,-,few,TRBV4-1,TGCGCCAGCAGCCAAGTGGTGGGGGCCCAAGAGACCCAGTACTTC,CASSQVVGAQETQYF
TRBJ1-4,-,once,TRBV25-1,TGTGCCAGCTCACCAAAGGGGTCTAATGAAAAACTGTTTTTT,CASSPKGSNEKLFF
TRBJ1-2,-,many,TRBV7-2,TGTGCCAGCAGCCCCCGTGGCCAACGGAGCTATGGCTACACCTTC,CASSPRGQRSYGYTF
TRBJ1-6,TRBD1,many,TRBV9,TGTGCCAGCAGCGACAGGACAGGGCTTAATTCACCCCTCCACTTT,CASSDRTGLNSPLHF
TRBJ2-7,-,-,TRBV5-6,TGTGCCAGCAGCTTTCGTCAGGCAGGTTCCTACGAGCAGTACTTC,CASSFRQAGSYEQYF
TRBJ2-2,TRBD1,-,TRBV7-3,TGTGCCAGCAGGGGACAGGGGGCTACCAGCACCGGGGAGCTGTTTTTT,CASRGQGATSTGELFF